This entry describes one T cell receptor (beta chain). The data stem from a study of shared clonotypes between healthy human individuals. The data were produced by immunoSEQ multiplex PCR, yet TCRdb's version contains in-frame clones alone and is incomplete. Of over 2 million clones in the sample, 90% to 95% were seen once. In germline, CDR1 is SQVTM, CDR2 ANQGSEA. Unmatched junction bases numbered 5, after V lost 5 bases and J lost 3 bases. The CDR3 loop spans 13 amino acids. The sequencing input was naive CD4+ T cells sorted from blood. Subset described: CD45RA+ positively selected. The rearrangement uses TRBV29-1 and TRBJ1-2; 8 bases align to TRBD1. The TCR originated in a man between 18 and 29 years old in good health. The CDR3 bases are TGCAGCGTTCAAGGACAGGGATACTATGGCTACACCTTC. Amino acids: CSVQGQGYYGYTF.